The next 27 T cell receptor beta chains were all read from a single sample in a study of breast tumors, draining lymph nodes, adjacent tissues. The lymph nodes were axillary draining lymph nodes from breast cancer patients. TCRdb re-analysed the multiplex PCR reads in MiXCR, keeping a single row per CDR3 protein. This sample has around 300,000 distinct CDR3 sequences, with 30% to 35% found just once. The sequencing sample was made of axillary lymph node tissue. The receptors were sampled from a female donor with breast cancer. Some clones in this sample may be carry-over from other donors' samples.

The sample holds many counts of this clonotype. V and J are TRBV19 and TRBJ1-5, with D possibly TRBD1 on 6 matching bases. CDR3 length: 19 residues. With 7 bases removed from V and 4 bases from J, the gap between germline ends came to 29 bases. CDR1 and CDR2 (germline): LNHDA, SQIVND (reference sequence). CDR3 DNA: TGTGCCAGTATGACAGGTCGTCCGGACCCGCGTTACAGGAATCAGCCCCAGCATTTT. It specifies CASMTGRPDPRYRNQPQHF.

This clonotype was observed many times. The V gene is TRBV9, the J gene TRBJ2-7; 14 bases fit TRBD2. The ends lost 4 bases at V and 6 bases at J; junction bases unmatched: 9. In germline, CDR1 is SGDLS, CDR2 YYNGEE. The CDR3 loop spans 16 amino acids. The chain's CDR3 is CASSIGLAGGIGEQYF. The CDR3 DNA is TGTGCCAGCAGCATAGGACTAGCGGGAGGTATTGGCGAGCAGTACTTC.

The CDR3 coding sequence is TGTGCCAGCAGCCAAGGAGACAGGGTTTACGGAGAGACCCAGTACTTC. Translated: CASSQGDRVYGETQYF. The chain couples TRBV3-1 to TRBJ2-5; 7 bases align to TRBD1. Losses at the gene ends were 1 base for V and 4 bases for J; bases not matched to a gene: 9. The CDR3 sequence is 16 residues long. CDR1 LGHDT and CDR2 YNNKEL come from the germline V gene (reference sequence).

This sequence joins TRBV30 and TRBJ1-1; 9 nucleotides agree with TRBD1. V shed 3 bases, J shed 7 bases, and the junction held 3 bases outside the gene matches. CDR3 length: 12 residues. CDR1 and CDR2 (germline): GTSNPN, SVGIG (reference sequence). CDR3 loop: CAWRTGGNEAFF. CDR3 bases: TGTGCCTGGAGGACAGGGGGGAATGAAGCTTTCTTT.

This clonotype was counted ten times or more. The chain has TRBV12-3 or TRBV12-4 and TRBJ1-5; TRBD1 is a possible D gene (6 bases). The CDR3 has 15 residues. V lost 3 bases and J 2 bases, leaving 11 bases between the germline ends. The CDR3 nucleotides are TGTGCCAGCAGTTTTCGGGCAGGGGGCAATCAGCCCCAGCATTTT. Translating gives CASSFRAGGNQPQHF.

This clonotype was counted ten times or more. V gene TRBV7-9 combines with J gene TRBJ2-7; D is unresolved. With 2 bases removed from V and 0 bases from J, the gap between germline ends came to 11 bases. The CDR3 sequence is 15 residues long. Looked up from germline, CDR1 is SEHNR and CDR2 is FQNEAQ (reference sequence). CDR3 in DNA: TGTGCCAGCAGCTTATATCCAGTCCGCTCCTACGAGCAGTACTTC. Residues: CASSLYPVRSYEQYF.

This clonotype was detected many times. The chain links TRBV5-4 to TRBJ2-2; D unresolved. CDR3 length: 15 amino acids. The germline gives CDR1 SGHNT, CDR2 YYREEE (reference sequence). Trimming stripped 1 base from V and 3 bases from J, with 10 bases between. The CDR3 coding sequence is TGTGCCAGCAGCTTGAGATTAGAGGACACCGGGGAGCTGTTTTTT. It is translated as CASSLRLEDTGELFF.

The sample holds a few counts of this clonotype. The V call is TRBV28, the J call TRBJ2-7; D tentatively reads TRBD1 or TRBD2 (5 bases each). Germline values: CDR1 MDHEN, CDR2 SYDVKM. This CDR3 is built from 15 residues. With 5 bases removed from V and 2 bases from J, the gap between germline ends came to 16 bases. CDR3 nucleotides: TGTGCCAGCAGTGGAGGACCCGCGACAGCCTACGAGCAGTACTTC. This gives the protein CASSGGPATAYEQYF.

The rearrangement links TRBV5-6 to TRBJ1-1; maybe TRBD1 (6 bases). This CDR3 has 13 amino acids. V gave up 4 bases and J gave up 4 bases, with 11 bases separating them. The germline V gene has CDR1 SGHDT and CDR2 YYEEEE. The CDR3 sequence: CASSVSGATEAFF. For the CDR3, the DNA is TGTGCCAGCAGCGTTTCAGGGGCCACTGAAGCTTTCTTT.

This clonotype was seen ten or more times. The CDR3 sequence is CSASDLAGSTGELFF. CDR3 DNA: TGCAGTGCTAGTGACCTAGCGGGCTCTACCGGGGAGCTGTTTTTT. The chain employs TRBV20-1 and TRBJ2-2; 8 bases line up with TRBD2. Per germline, CDR1 DFQATT and CDR2 SNEGSKA (reference sequence). V shed 3 bases and J 5 bases; nucleotides not matched to a gene: 8. This CDR3 has 15 residues.

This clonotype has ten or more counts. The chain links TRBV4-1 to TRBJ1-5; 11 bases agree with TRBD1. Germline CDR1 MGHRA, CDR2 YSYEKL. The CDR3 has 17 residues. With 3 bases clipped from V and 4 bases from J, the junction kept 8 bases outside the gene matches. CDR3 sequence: CASSHPLGDRGNQPQHF. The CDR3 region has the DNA TGCGCCAGCAGCCATCCCCTAGGGGACAGGGGGAATCAGCCCCAGCATTTT.

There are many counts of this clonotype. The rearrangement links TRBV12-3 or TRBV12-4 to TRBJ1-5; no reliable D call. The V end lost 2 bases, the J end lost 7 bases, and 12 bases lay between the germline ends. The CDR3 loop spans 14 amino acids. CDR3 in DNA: TGTGCCAGCAGTTTAAGGCGGGAGGGACAGCCCCAGCATTTT. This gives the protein CASSLRREGQPQHF.

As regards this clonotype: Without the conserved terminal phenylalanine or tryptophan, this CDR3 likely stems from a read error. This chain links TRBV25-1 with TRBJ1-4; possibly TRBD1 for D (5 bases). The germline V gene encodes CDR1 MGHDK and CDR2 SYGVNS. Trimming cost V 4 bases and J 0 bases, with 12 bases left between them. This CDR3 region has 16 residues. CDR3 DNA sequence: TGTGCCAGCAGTGGGTCGCAGGGTTCAACTAATGAAAAACTGTTTTCT. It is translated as CASSGSQGSTNEKLFS.

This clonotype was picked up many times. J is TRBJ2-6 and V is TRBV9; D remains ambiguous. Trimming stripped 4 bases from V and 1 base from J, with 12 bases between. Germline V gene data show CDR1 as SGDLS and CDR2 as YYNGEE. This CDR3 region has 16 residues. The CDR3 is CASSTFHLSGANVLTF. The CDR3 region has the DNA TGTGCCAGCAGCACCTTCCACCTATCTGGGGCCAACGTCCTGACTTTC. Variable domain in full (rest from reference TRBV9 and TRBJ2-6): DSGVTQTPKHLITATGQRVTLRCSPRSGDLSVYWYQQSLDQGLQFLIQYYNGEERAKGNILERFSAQQFPDLHSELNLSSLELGDSALYFCASSTFHLSGANVLTFGAGSRLTVL.

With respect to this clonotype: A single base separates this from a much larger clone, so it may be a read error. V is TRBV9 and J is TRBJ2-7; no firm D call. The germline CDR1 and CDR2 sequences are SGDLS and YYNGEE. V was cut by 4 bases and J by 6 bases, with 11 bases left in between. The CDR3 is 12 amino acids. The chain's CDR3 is CASSPTRREQYF. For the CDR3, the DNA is TGTGCCAGCAGCCCGACGAGACGCGAGCAGTACTTC.

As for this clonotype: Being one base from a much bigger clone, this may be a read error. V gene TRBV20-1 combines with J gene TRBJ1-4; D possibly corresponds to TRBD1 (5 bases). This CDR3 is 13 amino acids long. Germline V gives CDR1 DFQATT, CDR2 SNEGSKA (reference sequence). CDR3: CSAVQGAVETLFF. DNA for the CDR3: TGCAGTGCTGTCCAGGGTGCGGTTGAAACACTGTTTTTT.

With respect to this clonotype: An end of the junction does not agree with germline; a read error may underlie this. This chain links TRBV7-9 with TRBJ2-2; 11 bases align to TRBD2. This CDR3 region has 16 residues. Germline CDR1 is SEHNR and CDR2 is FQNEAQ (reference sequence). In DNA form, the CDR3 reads TGTGCCAGCATCACCACTAGCGGGAGAGGTACCGGGGAGCTGTTTTTC. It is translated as CASITTSGRGTGELFF.

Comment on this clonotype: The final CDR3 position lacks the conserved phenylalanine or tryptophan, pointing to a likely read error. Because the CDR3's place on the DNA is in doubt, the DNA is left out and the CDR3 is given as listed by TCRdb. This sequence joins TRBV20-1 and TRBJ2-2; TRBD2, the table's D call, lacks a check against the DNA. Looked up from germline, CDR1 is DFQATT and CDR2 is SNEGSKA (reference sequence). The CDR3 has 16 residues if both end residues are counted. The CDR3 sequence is CSASIAGGPNTGELLS.

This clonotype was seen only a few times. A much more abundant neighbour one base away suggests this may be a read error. This CDR3 is CSARDRSGTAGYTF. For the CDR3, the DNA is TGCAGTGCTAGAGATCGTTCCGGGACAGCGGGCTACACCTTC. The J gene is TRBJ1-2, the V gene TRBV20-1; 7 nucleotides align to TRBD1. V was pared by 0 bases and J by 8 bases, with 9 bases of the junction left unmatched. Germline V gene sequence: CDR1 DFQATT, CDR2 SNEGSKA (reference sequence). This CDR3 spans 14 amino acids.

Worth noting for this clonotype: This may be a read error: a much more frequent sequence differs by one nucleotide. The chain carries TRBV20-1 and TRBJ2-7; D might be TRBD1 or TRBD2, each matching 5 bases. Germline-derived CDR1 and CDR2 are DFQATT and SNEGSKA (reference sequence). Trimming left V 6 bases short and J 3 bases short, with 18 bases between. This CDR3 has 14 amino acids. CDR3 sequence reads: CSAPGQAFIYEQYF. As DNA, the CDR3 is TGCAGTGCCCCGGGGCAGGCCTTTATCTACGAGCAGTACTTC.

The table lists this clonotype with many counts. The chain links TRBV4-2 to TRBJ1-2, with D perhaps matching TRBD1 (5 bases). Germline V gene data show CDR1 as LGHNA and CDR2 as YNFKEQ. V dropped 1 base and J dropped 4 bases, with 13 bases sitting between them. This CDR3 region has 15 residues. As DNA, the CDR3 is TGTGCCAGCAGCCAAGCCCCCGGGACGGTCTATGGCTACACCTTC. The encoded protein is CASSQAPGTVYGYTF.

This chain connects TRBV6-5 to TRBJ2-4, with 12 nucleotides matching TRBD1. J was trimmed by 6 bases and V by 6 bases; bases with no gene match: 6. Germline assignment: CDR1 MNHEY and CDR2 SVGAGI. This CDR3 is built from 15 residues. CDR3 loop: CASRTGQGAGNIQYF. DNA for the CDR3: TGTGCCAGCAGAACGGGACAGGGGGCAGGAAACATTCAGTACTTC.

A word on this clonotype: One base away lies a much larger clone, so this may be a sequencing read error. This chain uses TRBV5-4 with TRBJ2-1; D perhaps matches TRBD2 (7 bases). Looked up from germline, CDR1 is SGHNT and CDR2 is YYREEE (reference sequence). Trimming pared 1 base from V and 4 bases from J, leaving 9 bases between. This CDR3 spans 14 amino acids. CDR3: CASSLRGAYNEQFF. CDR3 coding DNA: TGTGCCAGCAGCTTGCGGGGGGCGTACAATGAGCAGTTCTTC.

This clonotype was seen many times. CDR3 nucleotides: TGTGCCAGCAGCAGACGTAGCGGGGGCTCCTACAATGAGCAGTTCTTC. Protein product: CASSRRSGGSYNEQFF. The chain links TRBV7-2 to TRBJ2-1; TRBD2 matches at 9 bases. The CDR3 is 16 residues long. With V trimmed by 5 bases and J by 0 bases, 5 bases remained unmatched. Germline lookup yields CDR1 SGHTA and CDR2 FQGNSA.

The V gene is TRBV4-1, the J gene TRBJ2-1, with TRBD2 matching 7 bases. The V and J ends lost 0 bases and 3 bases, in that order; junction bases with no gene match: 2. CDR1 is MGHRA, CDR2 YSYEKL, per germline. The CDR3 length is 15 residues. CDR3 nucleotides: TGCGCCAGCAGCCAAGATGGGGGGGACTACAATGAGCAGTTCTTC. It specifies CASSQDGGDYNEQFF.

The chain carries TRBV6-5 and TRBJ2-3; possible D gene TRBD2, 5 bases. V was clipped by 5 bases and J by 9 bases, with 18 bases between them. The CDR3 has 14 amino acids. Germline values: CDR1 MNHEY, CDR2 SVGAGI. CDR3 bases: TGTGCCAGCAGTCCTCCTCCGTTTGGCGGGACGCAGTATTTT. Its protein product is CASSPPPFGGTQYF.

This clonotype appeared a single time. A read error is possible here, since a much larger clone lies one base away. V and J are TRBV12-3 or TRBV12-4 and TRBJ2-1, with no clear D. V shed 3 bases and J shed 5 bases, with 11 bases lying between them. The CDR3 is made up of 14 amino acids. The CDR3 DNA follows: TGTGCCAGCAGTTTCTACCCCGACCACAATGAGCAGTTCTTC. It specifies CASSFYPDHNEQFF.